This T cell receptor beta chain was recorded in a study of blood T cell repertoires in COVID-19. Turning to the study itself: Some COVID-19 samples were acute and others convalescent; all came from the United States, Italy and Spain. In each case, the material was cDNA or gDNA derived from T cells, B-cell-depleted T cells, or PBMCs.

Under the authors' procedure: Amplification from reference gene primers served as the basis for estimated nucleated cell counts. Generated by immunoSEQ multiplex PCR, the TCRdb table keeps only in-frame clones and is missing some. From that table come the V and J calls and clone size; the DNA was used to work out D and trimming. The sample consists of tens of thousands of clones, less than 85% of them appearing once. The germline V gene has CDR1 SGHNT and CDR2 YENEEA. The CDR3 covers 12 residues. V lost 0 bases and J 8 bases, leaving 5 bases between the germline ends. The receptor was derived from a woman over 75 with acute or convalescent COVID-19. Sequences were obtained from peripheral blood. J is TRBJ2-1 and V is TRBV11-3; no firm D call. CDR3 DNA: TGTGCCAGCAGCTTAGATGGAGATGAGCAGTTCTTC. This translates into CASSLDGDEQFF.